This T cell receptor (beta chain) originates from a study of T cell changes during pregnancy in multiple sclerosis. This CDR3 region has 16 residues. With 5 bases clipped from V and 2 bases from J, the junction kept 6 bases outside the gene matches. The V gene's germline CDR1 is KGHSH and CDR2 LQKENI. The protocol was immunoSEQ multiplex PCR, while the TCRdb copy is restricted to in-frame clones and leaves out a portion. In the table there are roughly 97,000 clones, over 75% of which are singletons. The sample in question was peripheral blood, obtained in the second trimester of pregnancy. This TCR derives from a female donor in good health, enrolled as a control in a pregnancy study. The rearrangement uses TRBV18 and TRBJ1-4, with 9 nucleotides matching TRBD1. The CDR3: CASSRDRDPTNEKLFF. CDR3 DNA sequence: TGTGCCAGCTCAAGGGACAGGGATCCGACTAATGAAAAACTGTTTTTT.